This TCR beta chain originates from a study of blood T cells in healthy people across ages. Study-wide points: PBMCs left unsorted prevented a conclusive naive versus antigen-experienced comparison. Both higher diversity and more naive CD4+ cells marked long-lived donors when set against aged donors. As age increased, TCR beta diversity per million T cells fell in a roughly linear fashion.

This CDR3 is built from 15 residues. Germline trimming cut 2 bases from V and 2 bases from J; bases unmatched to any gene: 7. The germline gives CDR1 SQVTM, CDR2 ANQGSEA. This clonotype turned up a few times. Its antigen is not known. Then a second PCR, running about 7 to 11 cycles, was carried out with a sample-barcoded 5' primer and a J-beta primer mix. TCRdb independently ran MiXCR on the 5' RACE reads; one entry per CDR3 protein. The sample includes 780,000 or so distinct CDR3 sequences, roughly 25% of them seen just once. These same records also appear under a second study, on T cells of mothers and their children. Per that paper: Over 8.5 million reads per mother and around 3.2 million per child were obtained.

J is TRBJ2-5 and V is TRBV29-1; TRBD2 agrees at 8 bases. The sequencing sample was made of blood. The sequence was obtained from a boy between 10 and 17 years old in good health. In nucleotides, the CDR3 is TGCAGCGTTGAACGAGCGGGGGACCAACAAGAGACCCAGTACTTC. As protein: CSVERAGDQQETQYF.